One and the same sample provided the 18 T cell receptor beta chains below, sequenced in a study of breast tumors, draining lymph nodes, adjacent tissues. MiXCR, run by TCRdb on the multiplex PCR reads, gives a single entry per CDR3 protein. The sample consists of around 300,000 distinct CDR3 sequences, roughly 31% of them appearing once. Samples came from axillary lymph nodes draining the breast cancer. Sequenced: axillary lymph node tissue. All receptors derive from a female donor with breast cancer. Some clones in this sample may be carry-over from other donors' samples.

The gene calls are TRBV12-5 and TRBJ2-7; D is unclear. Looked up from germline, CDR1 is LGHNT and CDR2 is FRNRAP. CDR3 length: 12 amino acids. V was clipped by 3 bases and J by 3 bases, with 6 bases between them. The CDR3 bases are TGTGCTAGTGGTTTACGAAACTACGAGCAGTACTTC. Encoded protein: CASGLRNYEQYF. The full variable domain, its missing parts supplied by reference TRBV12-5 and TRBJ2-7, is DARVTQTPRHKVTEMGQEVTMRCQPILGHNTVFWYRQTMMQGLELLAYFRNRAPLDDSGMPKDRFSAEMPDATLATLKIQPSEPRDSAVYFCASGLRNYEQYFGPGTRLTVT.

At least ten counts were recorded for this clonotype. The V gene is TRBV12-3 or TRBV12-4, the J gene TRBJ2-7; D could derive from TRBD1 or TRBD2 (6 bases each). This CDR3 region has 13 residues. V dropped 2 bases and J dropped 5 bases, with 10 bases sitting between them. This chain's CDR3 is CASSLNREDEQYF. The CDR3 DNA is TGTGCCAGCAGTTTAAACAGGGAGGACGAGCAGTACTTC.

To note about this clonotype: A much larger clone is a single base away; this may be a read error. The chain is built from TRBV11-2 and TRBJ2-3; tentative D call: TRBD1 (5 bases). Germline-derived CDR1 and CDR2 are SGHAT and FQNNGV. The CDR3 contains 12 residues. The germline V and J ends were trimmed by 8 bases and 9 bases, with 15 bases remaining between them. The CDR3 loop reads CASGRVASTQYF. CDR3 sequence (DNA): TGTGCCAGCGGCAGGGTAGCCTCAACGCAGTATTTT. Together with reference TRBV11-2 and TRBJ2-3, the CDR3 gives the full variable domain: EAGVAQSPRYKIIEKRQSVAFWCNPISGHATLYWYQQILGQGPKLLIQFQNNGVVDDSQLPKDRFSAERLKGVDSTLKIQPAKLEDSAVYLCASGRVASTQYFGPGTRLTVL.

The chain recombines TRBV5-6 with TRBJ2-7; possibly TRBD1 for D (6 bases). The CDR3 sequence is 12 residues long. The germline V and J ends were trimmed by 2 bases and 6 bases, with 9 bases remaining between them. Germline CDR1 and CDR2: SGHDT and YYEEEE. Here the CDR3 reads CASSFSGAEQYF. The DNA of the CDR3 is TGTGCCAGCAGCTTTTCAGGGGCCGAGCAGTACTTC.

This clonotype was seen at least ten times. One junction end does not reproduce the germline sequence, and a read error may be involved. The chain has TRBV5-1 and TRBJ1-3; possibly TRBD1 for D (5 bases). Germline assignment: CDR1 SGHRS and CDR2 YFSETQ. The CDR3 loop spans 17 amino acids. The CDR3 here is CASGLAGGLNSGNTIYF. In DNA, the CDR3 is TGCGCCAGCGGCTTGGCCGGGGGACTGAACTCTGGAAACACCATATATTTT.

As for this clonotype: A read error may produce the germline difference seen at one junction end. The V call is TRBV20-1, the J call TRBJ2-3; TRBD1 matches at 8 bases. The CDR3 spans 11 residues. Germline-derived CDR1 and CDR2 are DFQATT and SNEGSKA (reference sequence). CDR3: CSARVGPGQVF. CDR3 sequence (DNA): TGCAGTGCTAGAGTTGGGCCGGGACAGGTTTTT.

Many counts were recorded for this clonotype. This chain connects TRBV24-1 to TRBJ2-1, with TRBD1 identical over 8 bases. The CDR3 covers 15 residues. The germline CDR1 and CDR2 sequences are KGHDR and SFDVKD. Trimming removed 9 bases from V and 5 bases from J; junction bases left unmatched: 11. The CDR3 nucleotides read TGTGCCACCGCAAGTCCGCGGACAGGGAACAATGAGCAGTTCTTC. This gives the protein CATASPRTGNNEQFF.

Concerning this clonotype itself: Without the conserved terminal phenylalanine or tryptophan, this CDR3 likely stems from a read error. As DNA, the CDR3 is TGCAGTGCAAAACAGGAGAATGAAAAACTGTTTCTT. Amino acids: CSAKQENEKLFL. The V call is TRBV20-1, the J call TRBJ1-4; weak D call: TRBD1 (5 bases). The CDR3 contains 12 residues. CDR1 and CDR2 (germline): DFQATT, SNEGSKA (reference sequence). The V end lost 6 bases, the J end lost 5 bases, and 10 bases lay between the germline ends.

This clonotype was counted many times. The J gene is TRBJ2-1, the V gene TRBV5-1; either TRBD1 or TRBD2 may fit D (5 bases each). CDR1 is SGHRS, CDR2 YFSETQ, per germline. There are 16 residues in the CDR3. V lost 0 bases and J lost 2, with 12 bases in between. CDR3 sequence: CASSLAPGTPYNEQFF. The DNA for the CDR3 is TGCGCCAGCAGCTTGGCCCCGGGGACCCCCTACAATGAGCAGTTCTTC.

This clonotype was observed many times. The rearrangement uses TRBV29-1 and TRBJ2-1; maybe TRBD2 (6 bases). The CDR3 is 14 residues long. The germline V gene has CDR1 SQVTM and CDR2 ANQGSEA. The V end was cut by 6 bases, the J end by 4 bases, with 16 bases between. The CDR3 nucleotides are TGCAGCGTGAGGAGGCTAGCGCGATACAATGAGCAGTTCTTC. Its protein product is CSVRRLARYNEQFF.

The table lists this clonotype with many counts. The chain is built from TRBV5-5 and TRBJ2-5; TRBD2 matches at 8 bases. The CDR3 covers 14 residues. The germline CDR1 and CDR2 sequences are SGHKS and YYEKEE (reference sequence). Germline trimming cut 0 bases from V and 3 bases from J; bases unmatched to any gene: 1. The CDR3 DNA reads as TGTGCCAGCAGCTTGGTACTAGCGGAAGAGACCCAGTACTTC. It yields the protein CASSLVLAEETQYF.

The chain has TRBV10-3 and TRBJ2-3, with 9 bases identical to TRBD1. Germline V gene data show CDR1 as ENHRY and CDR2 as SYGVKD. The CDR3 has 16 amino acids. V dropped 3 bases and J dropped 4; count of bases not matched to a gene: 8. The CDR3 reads CAISEVPGQGPDTQYF. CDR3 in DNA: TGTGCCATCAGTGAAGTACCGGGACAGGGCCCAGATACGCAGTATTTT.

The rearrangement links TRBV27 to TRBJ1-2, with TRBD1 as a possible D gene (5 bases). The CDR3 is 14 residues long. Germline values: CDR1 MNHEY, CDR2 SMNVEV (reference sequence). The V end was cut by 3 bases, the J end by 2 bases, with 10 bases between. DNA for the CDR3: TGTGCCAGCAGTTTCGGGGGGGACAACTATGGCTACACCTTC. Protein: CASSFGGDNYGYTF.

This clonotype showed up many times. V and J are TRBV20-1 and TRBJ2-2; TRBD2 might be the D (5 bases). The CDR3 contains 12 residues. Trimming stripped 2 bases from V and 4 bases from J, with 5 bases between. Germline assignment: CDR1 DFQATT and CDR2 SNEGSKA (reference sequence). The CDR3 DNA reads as TGCAGTGCTAGACGGGGCACCGGGGAGCTGTTTTTT. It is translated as CSARRGTGELFF.

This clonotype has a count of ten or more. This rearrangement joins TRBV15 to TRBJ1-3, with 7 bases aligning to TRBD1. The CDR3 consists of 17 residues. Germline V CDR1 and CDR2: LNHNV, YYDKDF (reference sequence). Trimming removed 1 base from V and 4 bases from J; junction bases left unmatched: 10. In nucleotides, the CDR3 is TGTGCCACCAGCAGAGCCTGGGACAGCCAACCCGGAAACACCATATATTTT. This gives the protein CATSRAWDSQPGNTIYF.

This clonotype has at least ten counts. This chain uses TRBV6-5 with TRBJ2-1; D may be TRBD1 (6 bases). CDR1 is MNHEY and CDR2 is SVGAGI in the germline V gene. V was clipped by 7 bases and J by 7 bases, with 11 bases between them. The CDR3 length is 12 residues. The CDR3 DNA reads TGTGCCAGCACCAAACAGGGAAATGAGCAGTTCTTC. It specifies CASTKQGNEQFF.

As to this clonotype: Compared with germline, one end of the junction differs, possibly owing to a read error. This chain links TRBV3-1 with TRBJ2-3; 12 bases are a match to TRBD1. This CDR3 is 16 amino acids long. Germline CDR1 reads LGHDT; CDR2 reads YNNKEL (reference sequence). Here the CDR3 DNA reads TGTGCCAGCAGCCAATACGGGACAGGGGGCACATATACGCAGTATTTC. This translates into CASSQYGTGGTYTQYF.

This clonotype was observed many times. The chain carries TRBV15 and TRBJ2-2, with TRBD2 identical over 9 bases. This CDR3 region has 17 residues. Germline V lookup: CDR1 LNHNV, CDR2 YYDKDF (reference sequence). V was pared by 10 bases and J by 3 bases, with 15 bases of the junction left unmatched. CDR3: CARYEAGGPRHTGELFF. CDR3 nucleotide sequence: TGTGCCAGATACGAGGCGGGAGGGCCCAGGCACACCGGGGAGCTGTTTTTT.